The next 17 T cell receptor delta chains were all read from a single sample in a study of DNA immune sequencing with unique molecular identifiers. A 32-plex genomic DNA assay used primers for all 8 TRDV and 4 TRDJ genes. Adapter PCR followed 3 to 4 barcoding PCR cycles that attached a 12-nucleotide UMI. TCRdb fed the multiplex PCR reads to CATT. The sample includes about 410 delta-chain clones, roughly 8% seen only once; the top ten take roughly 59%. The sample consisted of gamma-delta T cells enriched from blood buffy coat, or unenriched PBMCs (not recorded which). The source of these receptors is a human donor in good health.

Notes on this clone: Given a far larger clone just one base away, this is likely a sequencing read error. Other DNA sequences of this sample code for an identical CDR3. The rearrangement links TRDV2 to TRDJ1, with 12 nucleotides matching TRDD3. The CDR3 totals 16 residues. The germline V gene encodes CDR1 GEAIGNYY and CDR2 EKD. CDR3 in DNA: TGTGCTTGTGACAAGCTGGGGGATACGCAGGCCGATAAACTCATCTTT. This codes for CACDKLGDTQADKLIF.

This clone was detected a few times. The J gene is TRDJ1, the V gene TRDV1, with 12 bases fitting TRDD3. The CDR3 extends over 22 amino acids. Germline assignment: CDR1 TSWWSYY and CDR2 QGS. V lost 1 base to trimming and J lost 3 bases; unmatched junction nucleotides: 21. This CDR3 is CALGEHKSLNWGIPVVADKLIF. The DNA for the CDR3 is TGTGCTCTTGGGGAACATAAGTCCCTAAACTGGGGGATACCTGTCGTCGCCGATAAACTCATCTTT.

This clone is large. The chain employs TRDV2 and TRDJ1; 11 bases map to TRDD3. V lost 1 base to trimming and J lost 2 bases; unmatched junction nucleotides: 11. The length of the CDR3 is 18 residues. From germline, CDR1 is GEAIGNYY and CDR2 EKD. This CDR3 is CACDTLWGILNKTDKLIF. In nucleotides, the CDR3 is TGTGCCTGTGACACTCTCTGGGGGATACTTAATAAAACCGATAAACTCATCTTT.

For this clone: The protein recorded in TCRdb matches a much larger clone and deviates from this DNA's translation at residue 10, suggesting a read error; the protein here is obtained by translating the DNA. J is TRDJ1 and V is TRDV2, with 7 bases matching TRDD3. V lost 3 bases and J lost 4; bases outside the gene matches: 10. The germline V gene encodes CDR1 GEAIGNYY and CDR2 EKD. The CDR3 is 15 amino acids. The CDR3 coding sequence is TGTGCCTGTGACCTACTGGGGACAGACAACGATAAACTCATCTTT. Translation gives CACDLLGTDNDKLIF.

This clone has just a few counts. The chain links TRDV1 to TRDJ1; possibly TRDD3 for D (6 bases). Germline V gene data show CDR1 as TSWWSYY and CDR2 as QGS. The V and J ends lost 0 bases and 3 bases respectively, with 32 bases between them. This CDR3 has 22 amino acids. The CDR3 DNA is TGTGCTCTTGGGGAACTAGTATCCCTCATTCCCTCTGTACTGGGAGATCCCGATAAACTCATCTTT. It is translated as CALGELVSLIPSVLGDPDKLIF.

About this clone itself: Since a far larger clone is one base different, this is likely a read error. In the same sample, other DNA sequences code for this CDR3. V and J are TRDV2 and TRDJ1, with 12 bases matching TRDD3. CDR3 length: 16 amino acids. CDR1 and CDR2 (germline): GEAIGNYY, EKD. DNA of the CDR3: TGTGCCTGTGACAAGCTGGGGGATACGCAGGCCGATAAGCTCATCTTT. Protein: CACDKLGDTQADKLIF.

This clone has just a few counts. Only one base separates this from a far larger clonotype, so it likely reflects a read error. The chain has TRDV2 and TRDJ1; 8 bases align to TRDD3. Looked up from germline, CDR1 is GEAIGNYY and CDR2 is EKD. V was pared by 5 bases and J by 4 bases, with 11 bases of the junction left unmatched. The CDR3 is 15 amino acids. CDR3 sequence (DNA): TGTGCCTGTGCCCAACTGGGGGGTAGGGACGATAAACTCATCTTT. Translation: CACAQLGGRDDKLIF.

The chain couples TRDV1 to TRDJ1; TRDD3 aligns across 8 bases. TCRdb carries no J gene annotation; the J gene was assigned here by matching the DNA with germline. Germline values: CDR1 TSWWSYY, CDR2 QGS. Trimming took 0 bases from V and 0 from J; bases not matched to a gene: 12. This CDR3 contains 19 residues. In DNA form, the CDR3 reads TGTGCTCTTGGGGAACTTATCTCCGCTGGGGGAACCTACACCGATAAACTCATCTTT. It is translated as CALGELISAGGTYTDKLIF.

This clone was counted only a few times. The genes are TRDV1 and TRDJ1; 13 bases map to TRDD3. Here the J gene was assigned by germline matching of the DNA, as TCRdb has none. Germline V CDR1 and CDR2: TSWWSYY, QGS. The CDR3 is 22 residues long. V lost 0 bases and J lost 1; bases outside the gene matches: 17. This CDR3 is CALGELPLHGDWGIRGTDKLIF. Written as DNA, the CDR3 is TGTGCTCTTGGGGAACTTCCCCTACACGGGGACTGGGGGATACGGGGCACCGATAAACTCATCTTT.

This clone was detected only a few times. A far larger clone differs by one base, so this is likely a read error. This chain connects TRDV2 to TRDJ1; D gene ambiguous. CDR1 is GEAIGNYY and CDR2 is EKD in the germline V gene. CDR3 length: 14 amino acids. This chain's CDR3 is CACDTLGDTDELIF. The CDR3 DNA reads TGTGCCTGTGACACCCTCGGAGACACCGATGAACTCATCTTT.

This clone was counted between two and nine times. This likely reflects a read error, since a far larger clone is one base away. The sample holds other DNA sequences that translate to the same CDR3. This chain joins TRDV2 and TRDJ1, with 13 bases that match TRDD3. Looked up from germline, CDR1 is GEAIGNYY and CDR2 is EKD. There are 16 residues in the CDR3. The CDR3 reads CACDVLGDTQTDKLIF. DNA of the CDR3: TGTGCCTGCGATGTACTGGGGGATACGCAGACCGATAAGCTCATCTTT.

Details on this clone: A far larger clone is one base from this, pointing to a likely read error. CDR3 sequence: CACDTVGGGDIRSDNLIF. In nucleotides, the CDR3 is TGTGCCTGTGACACCGTAGGAGGTGGGGATATCCGATCCGATAATCTCATCTTT. The V gene remains uncalled, whereas the J gene is TRDJ1; the table gives TRDD3 as D, unverified against the DNA. The CDR3 is made up of 18 amino acids.

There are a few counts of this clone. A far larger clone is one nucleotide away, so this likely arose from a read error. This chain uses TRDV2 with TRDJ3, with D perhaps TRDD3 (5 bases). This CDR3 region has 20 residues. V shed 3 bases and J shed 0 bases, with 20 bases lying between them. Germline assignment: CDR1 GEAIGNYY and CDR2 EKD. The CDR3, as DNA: TGTGCCTGTGACGCCTTGGGGACCACGAACGGCTCCTGGGACACCCGACAGATGTTTTTC. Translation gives CACDALGTTNGSWDTRQMFF.

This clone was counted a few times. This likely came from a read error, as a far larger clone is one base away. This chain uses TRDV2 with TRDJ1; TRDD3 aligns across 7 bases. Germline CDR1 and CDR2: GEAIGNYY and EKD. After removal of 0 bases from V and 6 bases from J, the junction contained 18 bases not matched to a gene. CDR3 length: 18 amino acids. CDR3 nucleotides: TGTGCCTGTGACACCGTATCCGGGGGATCCCTGGTGCCCTATAAACTCATCTTT. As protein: CACDTVSGGSLVPYKLIF.

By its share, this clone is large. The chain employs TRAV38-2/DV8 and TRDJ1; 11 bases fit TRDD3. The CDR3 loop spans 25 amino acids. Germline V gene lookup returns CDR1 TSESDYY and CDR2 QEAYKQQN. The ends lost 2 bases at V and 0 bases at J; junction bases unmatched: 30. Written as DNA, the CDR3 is TGTGCTTATAGGAGGCGGTCGGCCACCTACTGGGGGATATTACCTCGAACCTGGTACACCGATAAACTCATCTTT. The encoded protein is CAYRRRSATYWGILPRTWYTDKLIF.

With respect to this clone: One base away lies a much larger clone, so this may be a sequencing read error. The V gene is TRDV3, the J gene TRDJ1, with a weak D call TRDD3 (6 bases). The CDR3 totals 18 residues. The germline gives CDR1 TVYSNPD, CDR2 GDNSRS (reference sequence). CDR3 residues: CALSGRYAIRGYTDKLIF. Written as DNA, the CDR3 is TGTGCCCTTAGTGGGCGATACGCCATTAGAGGGTACACCGATAAACTCATCTTT.

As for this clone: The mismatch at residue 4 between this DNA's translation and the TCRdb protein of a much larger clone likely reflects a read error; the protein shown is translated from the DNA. The CDR3 sequence: CACTQLGDRDDKLIF. The CDR3 DNA sequence: TGTGCCTGTACCCAACTGGGGGATAGGGACGATAAACTCATCTTT. The J segment is TRDJ1; no V gene was assigned; the listed D gene, TRDD3, was not tested against the DNA. The CDR3 is 15 residues long.